Shown below are 26 T cell receptor beta chains from a single sample sequenced in a study of blood T cells in healthy people across ages. Combining a sample-barcoded 5' primer with a J-beta primer mix, a second PCR ran for about 6 to 11 cycles. TCRdb fed the 5' RACE reads into MiXCR, producing one record per CDR3 protein. The sample contains 650,000 to 1,000,000 distinct CDR3 sequences, less than 60% of which appear only once. Input material: blood. Receptors originate from a man aged 80 or over in good health.

This chain connects TRBV29-1 to TRBJ2-1, with 11 bases lining up with TRBD1. Trimming removed 4 bases from V and 6 bases from J; junction bases left unmatched: 5. Germline V gene data show CDR1 as SQVTM and CDR2 as ANQGSEA. The CDR3 sequence is 14 residues long. The CDR3 nucleotides are TGCAGCGTTGCCGGACAGGGGGCCGGCAATGAGCAGTTCTTC. Encoded protein: CSVAGQGAGNEQFF.

The chain is built from TRBV29-1 and TRBJ2-7, with D perhaps assigned TRBD1 or TRBD2 (7 bases each). The germline gives CDR1 SQVTM, CDR2 ANQGSEA. V lost 4 bases and J 3 bases, leaving 13 bases between the germline ends. The CDR3 runs to 13 residues. Written as DNA, the CDR3 is TGCAGCGTTGGGGCAGGGGGGGTCTACGAGCAGTACTTC. It encodes CSVGAGGVYEQYF.

This clonotype was recorded a few times. The V call is TRBV25-1, the J call TRBJ2-5; the match to TRBD1 covers 10 bases. The length of the CDR3 is 15 residues. CDR1 and CDR2 from the germline V gene are MGHDK and SYGVNS. Trimming at V came to 5 bases and at J to 4 bases, leaving 7 bases not matched to a gene. The CDR3 protein is CASSLGTGVRETQYF. In nucleotides, the CDR3 is TGTGCCAGCAGTTTGGGGACAGGGGTTCGAGAGACCCAGTACTTC.

With regard to this clonotype: Mismatch with germline at one junction end may stem from a read error. This chain links TRBV5-5 with TRBJ1-4; no firm D call. The CDR3 totals 15 residues. Germline V gives CDR1 SGHKS, CDR2 YYEKEE (reference sequence). The CDR3 region is CASSLVGSGNGKLFF. The CDR3, as DNA: TGTGCCAGCAGCTTGGTAGGCAGTGGGAATGGAAAACTGTTTTTT. The full variable domain, with the rest looked up from reference TRBV5-5 and TRBJ1-4, is DAGVTQSPTHLIKTRGQQVTLRCSPISGHKSVSWYQQVLGQGPQFIFQYYEKEERGRGNFPDRFSARQFPNYSSELNVNALLLGDSALYLCASSLVGSGNGKLFFGSGTQLSVL.

This clonotype has a count of ten or more. CDR3 DNA: TGTGCCAGCAGCTTAAGAGGGGGCTCCTACGAGCAGTACTTC. Protein product: CASSLRGGSYEQYF. V and J are TRBV7-2 and TRBJ2-7, with D possibly matching TRBD1 (6 bases). V gave up 2 bases and J gave up 0 bases, with 8 bases separating them. The germline V gene has CDR1 SGHTA and CDR2 FQGNSA. The CDR3 totals 14 residues.

Details on this clonotype: This sequence may be a read error, since a much larger clone differs from it by one base. The chain has TRBV12-3 or TRBV12-4 and TRBJ2-7, with D perhaps being TRBD1 or TRBD2 (6 bases each). The CDR3 is made up of 16 amino acids. The CDR3 DNA is TGTACCAGCAGTTTCGGGGGCGAGGGGATCTCCTACGAGCAGTACTTC. This translates into CTSSFGGEGISYEQYF.

This clonotype has just one count. V is TRBV11-2 and J is TRBJ2-5, with TRBD2 matching 9 bases. The CDR3 contains 16 residues. V gave up 5 bases and J gave up 2 bases; unmatched junction bases: 9. The germline V gene encodes CDR1 SGHAT and CDR2 FQNNGV. The CDR3, as DNA: TGTGCCAGCAGCGCCAGGCTAGCGGGGCTTCAAGAGACCCAGTACTTC. Its protein product is CASSARLAGLQETQYF.

This clonotype has a count of ten or more. The chain recombines TRBV7-3 with TRBJ1-2, with D maybe TRBD1 (6 bases). V was shortened by 6 bases and J by 6 bases, with 14 bases between the two germline ends. The CDR3 contains 13 residues. The germline V gene has CDR1 SGHTA and CDR2 FQGTGA. The CDR3 nucleotides are TGTGCCAGCAGTATAGGAGGGGGAGATGGCTACACCTTC. Residues: CASSIGGGDGYTF.

This chain connects TRBV20-1 to TRBJ2-7, with 8 bases aligning to TRBD2. The J call is doubtful: the DNA matches TRBJ2-5 better. CDR3 size: 13 residues. Germline assignment: CDR1 DFQATT and CDR2 SNEGSKA (reference sequence). The CDR3 DNA reads TGCAGTGCTAGAGGGACTAGCCCCGAGACCCAGTACTTC. This codes for CSARGTSPETQYF.

There are many counts of this clonotype. The V gene is TRBV12-3 or TRBV12-4, the J gene TRBJ2-7; TRBD2 might be the D (6 bases). Trimming pared 3 bases from V and 1 base from J, leaving 13 bases between. The CDR3 contains 15 residues. The CDR3 sequence: CASSFGASDSYEQYF. Written as DNA, the CDR3 is TGTGCCAGCAGTTTTGGGGCTAGCGATTCCTACGAGCAGTACTTC.

This clonotype has more than one count but fewer than ten. This rearrangement joins TRBV20-1 to TRBJ2-3, with TRBD2 matching 14 bases. Looked up from germline, CDR1 is DFQATT and CDR2 is SNEGSKA (reference sequence). Trimming cost V 2 bases and J 4 bases; bases outside gene matches: 8. The CDR3 runs 17 residues. This CDR3 reads CSARMGTSGSFADTQYF. CDR3 DNA sequence: TGCAGTGCTAGAATGGGGACTAGCGGGAGTTTCGCAGATACGCAGTATTTT.

This clonotype appeared many times. This chain uses TRBV5-1 with TRBJ2-5, with 9 bases aligning to TRBD2. V gave up 4 bases and J gave up 2 bases; unmatched junction bases: 9. Germline V gene lookup returns CDR1 SGHRS and CDR2 YFSETQ. CDR3 length: 16 amino acids. The CDR3 is CASSPLSSGSQETQYF. The CDR3 DNA is TGCGCCAGCAGCCCCCTTAGTAGCGGGAGTCAAGAGACCCAGTACTTC.

CDR3 in amino acids: CASSEYQGNSYNEQFF. The CDR3, as DNA: TGTGCCAGCAGTGAATATCAGGGAAACTCCTACAATGAGCAGTTCTTC. This chain links TRBV25-1 with TRBJ2-1; tentatively, D is TRBD1 (5 bases). The CDR3 totals 16 residues. With 0 bases removed from V and 0 bases from J, the gap between germline ends came to 9 bases. Germline CDR1 and CDR2: MGHDK and SYGVNS.

This clonotype was found many times. The gene calls are TRBV4-2 and TRBJ2-5; 10 positions match TRBD2. The V segment lost 0 bases and the J segment 13 bases; nucleotides outside the gene matches: 11. The CDR3 spans 15 residues. Germline lookup yields CDR1 LGHNA and CDR2 YNFKEQ. The CDR3 nucleotides are TGTGCCAGCAGCCAAGATGGAGCTAGCGGGAGCGCTATGTACTTC. Translated, it gives CASSQDGASGSAMYF.

The rearrangement joins TRBV4-1 to TRBJ2-1; TRBD2 aligns across 9 bases. V lost 4 bases and J lost 10; bases outside the gene matches: 11. CDR3 length: 15 amino acids. CDR1 is MGHRA and CDR2 is YSYEKL in the germline V gene. In nucleotides, the CDR3 is TGCGCCAGCAGCCCAAACCCTAGCGGGGCCTACGAGCAGTTCTTC. This translates into CASSPNPSGAYEQFF.

The chain links TRBV7-2 to TRBJ2-5; 9 bases fit TRBD1. The CDR3 has 14 amino acids. Trimming at V came to 6 bases and at J to 3 bases, leaving 5 bases not matched to a gene. Germline-derived CDR1 and CDR2 are SGHTA and FQGNSA. CDR3 amino acids: CASRTGGAKETQYF. Here the CDR3 DNA reads TGTGCCAGCAGAACAGGGGGCGCGAAAGAGACCCAGTACTTC.

This clonotype appeared many times. The rearrangement links TRBV20-1 to TRBJ2-4; D might be TRBD2 (7 bases). The J call may be wrong; the DNA end is better matched by TRBJ2-7. The CDR3 length is 11 residues. The V gene's germline CDR1 is DFQATT and CDR2 SNEGSKA (reference sequence). CDR3 region: CSARRGGEQYF. For the CDR3, the DNA is TGCAGTGCTAGAAGGGGGGGCGAGCAGTACTTC.

The chain is built from TRBV3-1 and TRBJ2-4; D is possibly TRBD2 (6 bases). V shed 3 bases and J shed 0 bases, with 15 bases lying between them. The CDR3 extends over 17 amino acids. Germline CDR1 reads LGHDT; CDR2 reads YNNKEL (reference sequence). CDR3 sequence (DNA): TGTGCCAGCAGCCAGGTAGCGGTCGGCTTAGCCAAAAACATTCAGTACTTC. Protein: CASSQVAVGLAKNIQYF.

V usage is TRBV12-3 or TRBV12-4 and J usage is TRBJ1-5; tentative D call: TRBD1 (5 bases). Trimming removed 7 bases at V and 3 bases at J, with 16 bases between. The CDR3 is made up of 15 amino acids. CDR3 loop: CASKTRRGTNQPQHF. CDR3 in DNA: TGTGCCAGCAAAACCCGGAGGGGCACCAATCAGCCCCAGCATTTT.

The chain has TRBV20-1 and TRBJ1-5, with 9 positions matching TRBD1. CDR3 length: 14 amino acids. Germline CDR1 and CDR2: DFQATT and SNEGSKA (reference sequence). The trim removed 5 bases at V and 7 bases at J, leaving 9 bases unmatched. The CDR3 nucleotides are TGCAGTGCTCCCGGACAGGGGAGGGGGCAGCCCCAGCATTTT. Encoded protein: CSAPGQGRGQPQHF.

The chain employs TRBV29-1 and TRBJ2-5; TRBD1 aligns across 7 bases. The CDR3 has 14 amino acids. Trimming at V came to 1 base and at J to 4 bases, leaving 6 bases not matched to a gene. Germline-derived CDR1 and CDR2 are SQVTM and ANQGSEA. The CDR3 loop is CSVEVDRAAETQYF. In nucleotides, the CDR3 is TGCAGCGTTGAAGTTGACAGGGCGGCAGAGACCCAGTACTTC.

A remark on this clonotype: A junction end diverges from the germline sequence, so it may reflect a read error. The chain employs TRBV12-3 or TRBV12-4 and TRBJ1-2, with unresolved D. The CDR3 contains 12 residues. The CDR3 is CASSHTSEGYTF. In DNA, the CDR3 is TGTGCCAGCAGTCATACAAGTGAAGGCTACACATTC.

The chain joins TRBV7-3 to TRBJ2-1; 13 bases fit TRBD2. The CDR3 length is 22 residues. Germline V gives CDR1 SGHTA, CDR2 FQGTGA. Losses at the gene ends were 1 base for V and 7 bases for J; bases not matched to a gene: 22. CDR3 bases: TGTGCCAGCAGCTTAAGACCGACTATCCTCAGCCGGACTAGCGGGAGAGATAATGAGCAGTTCTTC. Its translation is CASSLRPTILSRTSGRDNEQFF.

The rearrangement joins TRBV29-1 to TRBJ2-1, with 10 bases aligning to TRBD2. Germline V CDR1 and CDR2: SQVTM, ANQGSEA. The CDR3 has 13 amino acids. V dropped 7 bases and J dropped 6; count of bases not matched to a gene: 6. CDR3 protein: CSGGSGRVNEQFF. In DNA form, the CDR3 reads TGCAGCGGAGGGAGCGGGAGGGTCAATGAGCAGTTCTTC.

This clonotype was observed a handful of times. The rearrangement links TRBV27 to TRBJ1-2, with D perhaps TRBD1 (6 bases). V was trimmed by 4 bases and J by 5 bases, leaving 11 bases between them. CDR3 size: 13 residues. Germline CDR1 reads MNHEY; CDR2 reads SMNVEV (reference sequence). The CDR3 loop is CASSSGQSYGYTF. CDR3 coding DNA: TGTGCCAGCAGTTCCGGACAGTCGTATGGCTACACCTTC.

V gene TRBV20-1 combines with J gene TRBJ1-1; perhaps TRBD1 as D (6 bases). Germline V gene sequence: CDR1 DFQATT, CDR2 SNEGSKA (reference sequence). The V end was cut by 5 bases, the J end by 8 bases, with 15 bases between. The CDR3 runs to 12 residues. CDR3 coding DNA: TGCAGTGCTGAGGGGGGTCAACTCGAAGCTTTCTTT. Translated, it gives CSAEGGQLEAFF.